The rows below give T cell receptor beta chains drawn from one sample of a study of blood T cell repertoires in COVID-19. The data were produced by immunoSEQ multiplex PCR, yet TCRdb's version contains in-frame clones alone and is incomplete. This sample has some 200,000 clones, with roughly 90% found just once. Sample: PBMCs or T cells enriched from blood (not recorded which). Every receptor here comes from a woman between 25 and 40 years old who had recovered from COVID-19. The CDR3 runs from the conserved cysteine through the conserved F or W.

CASPAPTSGATSYNEQFF,TRBJ2-1,TRBV25-1
CASSLNSPSGVNTEAFF,TRBJ1-1,TRBV5-1
CASSYGTANEKLFF,TRBJ1-4,TRBV5-6
CASNRPDRGYGYTF,TRBJ1-2,TRBV19
CASSLASAGGHNEQFF,TRBJ2-1,TRBV7-2
CASSVAGNSPLHF,TRBJ1-6,TRBV6-4
CASSIDREVLSKNIQYF,TRBJ2-4,TRBV19
CASSPRGGEGPYNEQFF,TRBJ2-1,TRBV7-6
CASTLRGQGANGYTF,TRBJ1-2,TRBV19
CASSQRGPDEAFF,TRBJ1-1,TRBV7-9
CASNTGNTEAFF,TRBJ1-1,TRBV19
CASSLGQTNTEAFF,TRBJ1-1,TRBV5-4
CASTEGIQRTYGYTF,TRBJ1-2,TRBV9
CASSQSPTGNYGYTF,TRBJ1-2,TRBV4-1
CASSQADRTDTEAFF,TRBJ1-1,TRBV4-1
CASSLFSDRNEQFF,TRBJ2-1,TRBV11-3
CASGSSGTQVYEQYF,TRBJ2-7,TRBV12-5
CASSSGHMNTEAFF,TRBJ1-1,TRBV6-2/TRBV6-3
CASSQDRGQGVQPQHF,TRBJ1-5,TRBV4-1
CATTRQGFGYTF,TRBJ1-2,TRBV15
CASSPPTGASYYEQYF,TRBJ2-7,TRBV11-3
CASRPEGQGRRGEKLFF,TRBJ1-4,TRBV28
CASTFTGGNTEAFF,TRBJ1-1,TRBV28
CASSPRQGFGYTF,TRBJ1-2,TRBV7-2
CASSYSGGEQETQYF,TRBJ2-5,TRBV6-5
CASSPIREDNEQFF,TRBJ2-1,TRBV18
CASRQSGGYTF,TRBJ1-2,TRBV9
CATQGGAGDTQYF,TRBJ2-3,TRBV19
CSVGTGEGDEQYF,TRBJ2-7,TRBV29-1